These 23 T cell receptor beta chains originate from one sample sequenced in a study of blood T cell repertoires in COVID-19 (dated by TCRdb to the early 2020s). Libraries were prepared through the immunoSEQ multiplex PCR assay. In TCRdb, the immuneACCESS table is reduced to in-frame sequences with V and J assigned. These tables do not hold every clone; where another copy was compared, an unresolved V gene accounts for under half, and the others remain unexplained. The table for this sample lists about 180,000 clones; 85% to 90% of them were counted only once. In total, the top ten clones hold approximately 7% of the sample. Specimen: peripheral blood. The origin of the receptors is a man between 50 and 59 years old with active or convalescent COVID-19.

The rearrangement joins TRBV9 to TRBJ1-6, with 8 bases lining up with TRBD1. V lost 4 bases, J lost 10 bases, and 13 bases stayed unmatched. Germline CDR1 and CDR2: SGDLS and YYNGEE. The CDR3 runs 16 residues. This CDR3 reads CASSPRGQGIGSPLHF. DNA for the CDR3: TGTGCCAGCAGCCCACGTGGACAGGGAATAGGATCACCCCTCCACTTT.

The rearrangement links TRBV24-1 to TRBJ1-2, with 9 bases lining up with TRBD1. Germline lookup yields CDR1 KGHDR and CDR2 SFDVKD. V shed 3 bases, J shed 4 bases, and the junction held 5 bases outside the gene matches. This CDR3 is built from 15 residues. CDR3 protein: CATSDTTTGGYGYTF. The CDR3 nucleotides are TGTGCCACCAGTGATACGACGACAGGGGGCTATGGCTACACCTTC.

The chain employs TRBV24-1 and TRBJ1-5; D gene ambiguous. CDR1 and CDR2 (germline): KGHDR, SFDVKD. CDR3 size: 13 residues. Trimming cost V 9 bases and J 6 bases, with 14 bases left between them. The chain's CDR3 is CATGPAGFQPQHF. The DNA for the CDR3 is TGTGCCACCGGCCCCGCGGGGTTTCAGCCCCAGCATTTT.

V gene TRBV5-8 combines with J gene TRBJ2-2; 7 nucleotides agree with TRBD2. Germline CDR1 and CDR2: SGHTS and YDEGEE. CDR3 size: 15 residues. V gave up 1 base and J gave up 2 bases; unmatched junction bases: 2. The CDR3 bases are TGTGCCAGCAGCTTGCGACTAGCCAACACCGGGGAGCTGTTTTTT. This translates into CASSLRLANTGELFF.

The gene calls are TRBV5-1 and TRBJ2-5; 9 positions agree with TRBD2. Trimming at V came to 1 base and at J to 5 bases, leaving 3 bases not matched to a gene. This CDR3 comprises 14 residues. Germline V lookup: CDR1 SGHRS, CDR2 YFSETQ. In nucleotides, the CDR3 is TGCGCCAGCAGCTTGATAGCGGGGGAGGAGACCCAGTACTTC. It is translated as CASSLIAGEETQYF.

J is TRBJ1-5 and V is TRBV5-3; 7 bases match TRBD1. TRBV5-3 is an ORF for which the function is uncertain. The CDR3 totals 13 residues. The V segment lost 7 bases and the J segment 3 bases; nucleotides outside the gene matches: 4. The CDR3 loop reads CARCDRDNQPQHF. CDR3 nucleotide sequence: TGTGCCAGATGCGACAGGGACAATCAGCCCCAGCATTTT.

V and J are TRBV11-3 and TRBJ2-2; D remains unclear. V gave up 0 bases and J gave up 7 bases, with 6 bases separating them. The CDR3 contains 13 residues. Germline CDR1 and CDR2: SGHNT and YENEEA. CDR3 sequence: CASSLDPGGELFF. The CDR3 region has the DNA TGTGCCAGCAGCTTAGATCCCGGCGGGGAGCTGTTTTTT.

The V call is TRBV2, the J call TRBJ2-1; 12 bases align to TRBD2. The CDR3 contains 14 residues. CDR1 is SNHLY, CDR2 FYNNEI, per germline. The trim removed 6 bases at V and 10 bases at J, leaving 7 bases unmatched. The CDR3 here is CASSPTSGSQEQFF. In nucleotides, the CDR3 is TGTGCCAGCAGCCCGACTAGCGGGAGTCAAGAGCAGTTCTTC. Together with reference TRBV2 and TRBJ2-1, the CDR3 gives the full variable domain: EPEVTQTPSHQVTQMGQEVILRCVPISNHLYFYWYRQILGQKVEFLVSFYNNEISEKSEIFDDQFSVERPDGSNFTLKIRSTKLEDSAMYFCASSPTSGSQEQFFGPGTRLTVL.

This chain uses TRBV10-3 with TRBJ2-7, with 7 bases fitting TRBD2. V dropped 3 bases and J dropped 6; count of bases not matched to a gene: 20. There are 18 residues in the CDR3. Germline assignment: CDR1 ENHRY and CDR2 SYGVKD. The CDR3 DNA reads TGTGCCATCAGTGAAGACCGGGGTACTGCGGGAGTAAGGGGCGAGCAGTACTTC. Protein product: CAISEDRGTAGVRGEQYF.

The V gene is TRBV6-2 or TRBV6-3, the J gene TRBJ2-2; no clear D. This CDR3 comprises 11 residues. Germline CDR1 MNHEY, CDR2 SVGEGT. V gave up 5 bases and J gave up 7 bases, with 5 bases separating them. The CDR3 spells CASSNGGELFF. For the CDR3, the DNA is TGTGCCAGCAGTAACGGCGGGGAGCTGTTTTTT.

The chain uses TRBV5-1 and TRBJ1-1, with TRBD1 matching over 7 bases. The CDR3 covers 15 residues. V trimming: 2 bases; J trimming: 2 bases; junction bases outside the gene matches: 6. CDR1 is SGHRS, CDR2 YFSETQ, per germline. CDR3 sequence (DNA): TGCGCCAGCAGCTTAGCGACAGGGATAAACACTGAAGCTTTCTTT. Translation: CASSLATGINTEAFF.

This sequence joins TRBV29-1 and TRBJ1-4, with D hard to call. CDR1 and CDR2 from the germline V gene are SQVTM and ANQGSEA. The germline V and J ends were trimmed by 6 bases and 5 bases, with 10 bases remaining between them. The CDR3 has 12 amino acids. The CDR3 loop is CSVRQKNEKLFF. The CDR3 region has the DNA TGCAGCGTGAGGCAGAAAAATGAAAAACTGTTTTTT.

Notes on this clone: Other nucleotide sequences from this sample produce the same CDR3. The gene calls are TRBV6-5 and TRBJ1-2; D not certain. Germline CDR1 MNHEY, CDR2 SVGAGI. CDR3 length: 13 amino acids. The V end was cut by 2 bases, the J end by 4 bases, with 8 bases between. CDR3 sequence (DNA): TGTGCCAGCAGTTACCTCACGGGCTATGGCTACACCTTC. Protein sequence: CASSYLTGYGYTF.

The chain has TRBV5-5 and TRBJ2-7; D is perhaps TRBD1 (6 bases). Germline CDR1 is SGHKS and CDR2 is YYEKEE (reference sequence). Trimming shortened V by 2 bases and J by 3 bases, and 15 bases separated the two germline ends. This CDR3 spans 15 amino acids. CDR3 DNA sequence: TGTGCCAGCAGCTTATCTGGACAGCCCCTCTACGAGCAGTACTTC. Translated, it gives CASSLSGQPLYEQYF.

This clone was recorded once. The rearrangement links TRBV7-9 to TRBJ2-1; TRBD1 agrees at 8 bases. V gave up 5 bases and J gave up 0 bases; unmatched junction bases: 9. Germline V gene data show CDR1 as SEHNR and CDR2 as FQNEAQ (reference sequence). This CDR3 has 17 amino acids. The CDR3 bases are TGTGCCAGCAGCCGTCCAGGGGGCTGGAGCTCCTACAATGAGCAGTTCTTC. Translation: CASSRPGGWSSYNEQFF. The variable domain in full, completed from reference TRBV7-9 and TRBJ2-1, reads DTGVSQNPRHKITKRGQNVTFRCDPISEHNRLYWYRQTLGQGPEFLTYFQNEAQLEKSRLLSDRFSAERPKGSFSTLEIQRTEQGDSAMYLCASSRPGGWSSYNEQFFGPGTRLTVL.

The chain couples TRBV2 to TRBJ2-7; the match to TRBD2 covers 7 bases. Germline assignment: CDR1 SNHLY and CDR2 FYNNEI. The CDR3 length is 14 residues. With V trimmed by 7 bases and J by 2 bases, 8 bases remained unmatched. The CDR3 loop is CASTQREGTYEQYF. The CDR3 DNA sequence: TGTGCCAGCACCCAGCGGGAAGGAACCTACGAGCAGTACTTC. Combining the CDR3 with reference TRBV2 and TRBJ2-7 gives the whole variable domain EPEVTQTPSHQVTQMGQEVILRCVPISNHLYFYWYRQILGQKVEFLVSFYNNEISEKSEIFDDQFSVERPDGSNFTLKIRSTKLEDSAMYFCASTQREGTYEQYFGPGTRLTVT.

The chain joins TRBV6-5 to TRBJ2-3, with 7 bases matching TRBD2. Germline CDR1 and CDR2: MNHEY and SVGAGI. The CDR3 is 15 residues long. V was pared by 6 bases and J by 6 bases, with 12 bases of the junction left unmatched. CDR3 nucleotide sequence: TGTGCCAGCAGAGCCACTAGCGCGAGGCGGGATACGCAGTATTTT. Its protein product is CASRATSARRDTQYF.

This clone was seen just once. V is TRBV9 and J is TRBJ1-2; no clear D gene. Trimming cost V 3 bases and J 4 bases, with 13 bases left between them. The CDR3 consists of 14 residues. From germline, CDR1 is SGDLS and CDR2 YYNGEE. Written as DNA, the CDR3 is TGTGCCAGCAGCGCTATTAGCACCGCCTATGGCTACACCTTC. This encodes CASSAISTAYGYTF.

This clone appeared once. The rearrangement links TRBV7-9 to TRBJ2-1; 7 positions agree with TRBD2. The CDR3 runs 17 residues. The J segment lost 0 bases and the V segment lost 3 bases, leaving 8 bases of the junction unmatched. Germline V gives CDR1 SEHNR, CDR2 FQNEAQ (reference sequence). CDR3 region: CASSLSSGYSSYNEQFF. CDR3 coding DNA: TGTGCCAGCAGCTTGTCTAGCGGATACAGCTCCTACAATGAGCAGTTCTTC.

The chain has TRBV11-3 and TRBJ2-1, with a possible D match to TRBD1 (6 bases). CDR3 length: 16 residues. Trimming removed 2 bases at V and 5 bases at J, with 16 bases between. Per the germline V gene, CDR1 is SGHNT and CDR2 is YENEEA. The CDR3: CASSLPLSGQNNEQFF. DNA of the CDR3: TGTGCCAGCAGCTTACCACTGTCGGGACAAAACAATGAGCAGTTCTTC.

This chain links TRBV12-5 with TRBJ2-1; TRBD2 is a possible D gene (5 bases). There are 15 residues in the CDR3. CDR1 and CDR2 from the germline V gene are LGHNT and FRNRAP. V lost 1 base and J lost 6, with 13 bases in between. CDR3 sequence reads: CASGLGRTAPNEQFF. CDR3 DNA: TGTGCTAGTGGTTTGGGCCGGACTGCACCCAATGAGCAGTTCTTC.

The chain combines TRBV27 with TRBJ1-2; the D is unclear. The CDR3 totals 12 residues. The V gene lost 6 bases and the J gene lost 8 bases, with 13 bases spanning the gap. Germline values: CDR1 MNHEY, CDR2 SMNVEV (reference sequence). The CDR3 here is CASRRLQGGYTF. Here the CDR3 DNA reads TGTGCCAGCAGGCGGCTCCAAGGAGGCTACACCTTC.

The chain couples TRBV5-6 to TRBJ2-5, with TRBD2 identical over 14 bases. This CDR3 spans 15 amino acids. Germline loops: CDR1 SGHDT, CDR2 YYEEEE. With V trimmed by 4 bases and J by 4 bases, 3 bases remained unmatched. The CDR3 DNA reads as TGTGCCAGCAGCGGGACTAGCGGGAGAGGAGAGACCCAGTACTTC. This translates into CASSGTSGRGETQYF.